The entry below describes one T cell receptor (beta chain). The antigen remains undetermined. These data originate in a study of human T cells and chemical hapten exposure. Whole-study findings and limits: No shift was seen in TCRs above 1 in 1000 frequency with DPC sensitization.

V trimming: 1 base; J trimming: 3 bases; junction bases outside the gene matches: 17. The CDR3 covers 19 residues. The germline V gene encodes CDR1 DFQATT and CDR2 SNEGSKA (reference sequence). The library attached unique molecular identifiers to individual cDNA molecules. Methods used by the authors: Samples had a median of about 95,000 TCRs, ranging roughly 20,000 to 750,000. TCRdb ran MiXCR on the 5' RACE reads and lists one entry per CDR3 protein. The V and J calls were determined by TCRdb, not by the authors. The table includes approximately 150,000 distinct CDR3 sequences, 3.5% to 5% detected once. Extraction yielded total RNA from whole blood (unfractionated).

The rearrangement links TRBV20-1 to TRBJ2-2, with 7 bases lining up with TRBD1. The sequence was obtained from a female donor in good health. The CDR3 DNA follows: TGCAGTGCTAGAGCCGACAGGGCGGGTCAACCGCTATACACCGGGGAGCTGTTTTTT. Its protein product is CSARADRAGQPLYTGELFF.